This T cell receptor (beta chain) was found in a study of post-analysis software for immune sequencing data (dated by TCRdb to the mid-2010s). Regarding the research as a whole: Disease courses on record covered relapsing-remitting, secondary progressive and progressive-relapsing multiple sclerosis, though some patients had no subtype annotation. A subset of samples was prepared in parallel using single-end sample barcoding, then pooled and co-amplified after Illumina adapter ligation. Patient repertoires were compared against roughly 10 previously published healthy control repertoires from donors aged about 6 to 28 years.

The germline V gene (reference sequence) supplies CDR1 LNHDA and CDR2 SQIVND. The germline ends are 18 bases apart after V is trimmed by 5 bases and J by 5 bases. The CDR3 starts with the cysteine, ends with the phenylalanine, and has 15 residues. Just CDR3 DNA is preserved here, 45 bases in frame from base 1. TCR beta repertoires were profiled from peripheral blood of 13 young patients with multiple sclerosis to demonstrate the VDJtools post-analysis software. The multiple sclerosis patients were children and adolescents ranging in age from roughly 6 to 16 years. What the research found in general, with its limitations: The multiple sclerosis patient group was slightly younger than the control group. Normalized Chao1 diversity was significantly lower in multiple sclerosis patients than controls, suggesting substantial peripheral T-cell clonal expansion. About five TRBV segments, including TRBV5-6, TRBV5-1 and TRBV20-1, were significantly more frequent in patients than controls. When samples were clustered directly using the F measure, samples prepared in the same batch co-clustered strongly, which prompted a batch-effect correction.

The method behind the library was PCR. The run used an Illumina HiSeq 2500. To reduce PCR and sequencing biases, unique molecular identifiers were built into the TCR beta cDNA libraries. Per 1 to 10 million input T cells, roughly 500,000 cDNA molecules were obtained, such that each molecule approximated one T cell. Patient libraries were prepared and sequenced with the same protocol used for the earlier healthy control dataset. Samples belonging to the same batch were prepared together, multiplexed and sequenced on a shared HiSeq lane. In the source study's methods: Raw barcoded reads were processed with MIGEC, discarding single-read molecular identifier groups before consensus assembly and CDR3 extraction. Clonotype tables were post-analysed with VDJtools, and diversity was normalized by down-sampling all datasets to the smallest sample size. To correct batch-related cross-sample contamination, repertoire overlap clustering matched CDR3 amino acid sequences but not nucleotide sequences. TCRdb cleaned the public reads at Q25 with fastp, built clones with MiXCR and kept in-frame beta chains. Here each entry gathers all rows of one CDR3 protein and keeps the most common genes and DNA. TCRdb, rather than the study authors, made the V and J calls. This sample has about 430,000 distinct CDR3 sequences in its table, and roughly 38% of those were observed once. The ten largest clonotypes hold 7.6% of the sample.

In this sample, this clonotype turned up a few times. It has no known antigen specificity. No clone much larger than this one lies a single base away; base qualities are absent. The chain is assembled from TRBV19 and TRBJ1-1, with TRBD1 tentatively as D gene (5 bases match). Sequencing was done on a sample of blood. The sequence was obtained from a girl aged 2 to 10 with multiple sclerosis. The CDR3 protein is CASSASGTSGTEAFF. The DNA reads as follows: TGTGCCAGTAGTGCCTCCGGGACCTCGGGGACTGAAGCTTTCTTT.